What follows are 31 T cell receptor delta chains derived from one specimen sequenced in a study of gamma-delta T cells after stem cell transplantation. TCRdb re-called the RT-PCR reads with CATT. The sample yields about 700 delta-chain clones, around 2.7% seen once. The specimen sequenced was gamma-delta T cells. The receptors derive from a human donor. It is not recorded whose cells these are; they may come from a transplant donor.

On this clone: TCRdb's protein, taken from a much larger clone, differs from this DNA's translation at residue 4, likely owing to a read error; the protein displayed comes from the DNA. This same CDR3 is encoded by further DNA sequences in the sample. The chain combines TRDV2 with TRDJ1; possible D gene TRDD3, 5 bases. The germline CDR1 and CDR2 sequences are GEAIGNYY and EKD. The CDR3 length is 14 residues. The CDR3 sequence: CACGRIGATDKLIF. For the CDR3, the DNA is TGCGCCTGTGGCCGGATAGGAGCGACCGATAAACTCATCTTT.

This clone was found a few times. A read error likely explains this, since a far larger clone differs by one base. Other DNA variants within this sample encode the same CDR3. This chain uses TRDV2 with TRDJ1; TRDD3 matches at 9 bases. V shed 7 bases and J 5 bases; nucleotides not matched to a gene: 13. The CDR3 runs to 15 residues. CDR1 and CDR2 (germline): GEAIGNYY, EKD. CDR3 nucleotide sequence: TGTGCCTGCGAGAGGTTGGGGGATAGGGATGATAAACTCATCTTT. It encodes CACERLGDRDDKLIF.

This clone appeared a few times. A far larger clone lies a single base away; this is likely a read error. The same CDR3 arises from other DNA sequences in this sample as well. This sequence joins TRDV2 and TRDJ1; D may correspond to TRDD2 or TRDD3 (7 bases each). The germline V and J ends were trimmed by 1 base and 0 bases, with 29 bases remaining between them. The germline CDR1 and CDR2 sequences are GEAIGNYY and EKD. The CDR3 is 21 amino acids. CDR3: CACDTVPTSGGYLAYTDKLIF. The CDR3 DNA is TGTGCCTGTGACACAGTTCCTACTTCTGGGGGGTACCTGGCGTACACCGATAAACTCATCTTT.

This clone is medium-sized in the sample. It differs at one base from a far larger clone, so likely a read error. The chain combines TRDV2 with TRDJ1, with TRDD3 matching 11 bases. The CDR3 has 15 amino acids. Germline V gene lookup returns CDR1 GEAIGNYY and CDR2 EKD. V was pared by 0 bases and J by 3 bases, with 2 bases of the junction left unmatched. The CDR3 DNA sequence: TGTGCCTGTGACACCCTGGGGGATACAGCCGATAAACTCATCTTT. It specifies CACDTLGDTADKLIF.

On this clone itself: TCRdb assigns this DNA the protein of a much larger clone, which departs from its translation at residue 11; this likely reflects a read error, and the protein shown comes from translating the DNA. At the DNA level, this CDR3 is encoded by other sequences in the same sample as well. The CDR3 DNA sequence: TGTGCCTGTGACACCGTGAGGACTGGGGGTGACACAGCACAACTCTTCTTT. Its translation: CACDTVRTGGDTAQLFF. This rearrangement joins TRDV2 to TRDJ2; 8 bases are a match to TRDD3. This CDR3 is 17 amino acids long. Germline V lookup: CDR1 GEAIGNYY, CDR2 EKD. Trimming cost V 0 bases and J 5 bases; bases outside gene matches: 10.

By share of the sample, this clone is medium-sized. This probably arose from a read error, given a far larger clone one base away. The V call is TRDV2, the J call TRDJ1; 9 positions match TRDD3. The CDR3 is made up of 15 amino acids. The V gene's germline CDR1 is GEAIGNYY and CDR2 EKD. The ends lost 7 bases at V and 4 bases at J; junction bases unmatched: 12. CDR3 in DNA: TGTGCCTGCGGGAGGTTGGGGGATAGGGACGATAAACTCATCTTT. The encoded protein is CACGRLGDRDDKLIF.

This clone was detected only a few times. J is TRDJ1 and V is TRDV2; TRDD3 matches 9 bases. CDR3 length: 16 amino acids. CDR1 and CDR2 (germline): GEAIGNYY, EKD. With 0 bases clipped from V and 3 bases from J, the junction kept 7 bases outside the gene matches. CDR3 protein: CACDTVWGIGPDKLIF. CDR3 coding DNA: TGTGCCTGTGACACCGTTTGGGGGATAGGACCCGATAAACTCATCTTT.

In its sample, this clone is large. The sample carries other DNA sequences with the same CDR3. The genes are TRDV2 and TRDJ1, with 8 bases matching TRDD3. V gave up 3 bases and J gave up 8 bases; unmatched junction bases: 10. Germline V gene data show CDR1 as GEAIGNYY and CDR2 as EKD. This CDR3 comprises 14 residues. The CDR3 region is CACDALGEEIKLIF. As DNA, the CDR3 is TGTGCCTGTGACGCCCTGGGGGAAGAAATCAAACTCATCTTT.

This clone turned up a few times. A far bigger clonotype differs at one base, so this is likely a read error. The same CDR3 is also encoded by other DNA sequences in this sample. J is TRDJ1 and V is TRDV2; a possible D gene is TRDD3 (5 bases). The CDR3 sequence is 16 residues long. The germline CDR1 and CDR2 sequences are GEAIGNYY and EKD. The CDR3 region is CACDTIGGSGPDKLIF. In nucleotides, the CDR3 is TGTGCCTGCGACACCATAGGGGGCTCAGGACCCGATAAACTCATCTTT.

By sample share, this clone is medium-sized (0.01 to 0.1%). The amino acid sequence in TCRdb belongs to a much larger clone and departs from this DNA's translation at residue 12, likely a sequencing read error; the sequence shown is translated from the DNA. J is TRDJ1 and V is TRDV2; 12 bases fit TRDD3. CDR3 length: 19 amino acids. Germline V gene data show CDR1 as GEAIGNYY and CDR2 as EKD. Unmatched junction bases numbered 13, after V lost 3 bases and J lost 0 bases. The CDR3 region is CACDGPLGDTRRHTDKLIF. In DNA form, the CDR3 reads TGTGCCTGTGACGGCCCCCTGGGGGATACGCGAAGACACACCGATAAACTCATCTTT.

Turning to this clone: A read error likely explains this, since a far larger clone differs by one base. In the same sample, other DNA sequences code for this CDR3. The chain carries TRDV2 and TRDJ1; the match to TRDD3 covers 12 bases. Looked up from germline, CDR1 is GEAIGNYY and CDR2 is EKD. The length of the CDR3 is 19 residues. CDR3 nucleotide sequence: TGTGCCTGTGACGGCCCCCTGGGGGATACGCGAAAACACACCGATAAACTCATTTTT. Protein sequence: CACDGPLGDTRKHTDKLIF.

This clone came up a few times. This probably arose from a read error, given a far larger clone one base away. Other nucleotide sequences from this sample produce the same CDR3. The chain combines TRDV2 with TRDJ1; 12 bases agree with TRDD3. The V gene's germline CDR1 is GEAIGNYY and CDR2 EKD. The CDR3 has 19 residues. As DNA, the CDR3 is TGTGCCTGTGACGGCCCCCTGGGGGATACGCGAAAACACACCGATAAGCTCATCTTT. This sequence encodes CACDGPLGDTRKHTDKLIF.

This clone rates as medium-sized. A far more abundant clone sits one base away, making this likely a read error. This same CDR3 is encoded by further DNA sequences in the sample. The V call is TRDV2, the J call TRDJ2; 8 bases are shared with TRDD3. CDR1 is GEAIGNYY and CDR2 is EKD in the germline V gene. The ends lost 0 bases at V and 4 bases at J; junction bases unmatched: 9. This CDR3 contains 17 residues. CDR3 in DNA: TGTGCCTGTGACACCGTGAGGACTGGGGGCGAGACAGCACAACTCTTCTTT. Its protein product is CACDTVRTGGETAQLFF.

This clone is judged medium-sized. A single base is all that separates this from a far larger clone, so a read error is likely. The chain is built from TRDV2 and TRDJ1; 11 positions agree with TRDD3. CDR3 length: 21 amino acids. CDR1 is GEAIGNYY, CDR2 EKD, per germline. Written as DNA, the CDR3 is TGTGCCTGTGACACAGTTCCTACTTCTGGGGGATACCTGGCGTACACCGATAGACTCATCTTT. It specifies CACDTVPTSGGYLAYTDRLIF.

Notes on this clone: A read error likely explains this, since a far larger clone differs by one base. The same CDR3 can be traced to other DNA sequences in this sample. The chain joins TRDV2 to TRDJ1, with D possibly matching TRDD3 (5 bases). Trimming removed 4 bases at V and 2 bases at J, with 25 bases between. The germline CDR1 and CDR2 sequences are GEAIGNYY and EKD. The CDR3 totals 18 residues. The CDR3 region is CACDPVTTGGPTTDKLIF. The CDR3 nucleotides are TGTGCCTGTGATCCCGTTACTACTGGAGGCCCCACTACCGATAAACTCATCTTT.

The genes are TRDV2 and TRDJ1, with 10 bases that match TRDD3. The CDR3 contains 19 residues. J gave up 0 bases and V 0 bases, and 12 bases lay outside the gene matches. The germline gives CDR1 GEAIGNYY, CDR2 EKD. The CDR3 DNA follows: TGTGCCTGTGACACCGTAGTGGGGGATACCCGACCGTACACCGATAAACTCATCTTT. The encoded protein is CACDTVVGDTRPYTDKLIF.

This clone was seen a handful of times. The translation of this DNA and the TCRdb protein of a much larger clone differ at residue 15, probably owing to a read error; the protein shown here is translated from the DNA. The V and J genes are TRDV2 and TRDJ1, with 12 bases fitting TRDD3. In germline, CDR1 is GEAIGNYY, CDR2 EKD. There are 19 residues in the CDR3. DNA of the CDR3: TGTGCCTGTGACGGCCCCCTGGGGGATACGCGAAAACACACCGTTAAACTCATCTTT. It specifies CACDGPLGDTRKHTVKLIF.

Concerning this clone itself: The protein given by TCRdb reflects a much larger clone and differs at residue 6 from this DNA's translation, likely from a read error; the protein shown is the DNA's translation. This chain uses TRDV2 with TRDJ1; 8 bases fit TRDD3. CDR1 GEAIGNYY and CDR2 EKD come from the germline V gene. The V gene end was trimmed by 7 bases and the J gene end by 4 bases; junction bases not matched to a gene: 13. The CDR3 runs 15 residues. The CDR3 nucleotides read TGTGCCTGCGAGAGGTCGGGGGATAGGGACGATAAACTCATCTTT. Translating gives CACERSGDRDDKLIF.

As to this clone: This likely stems from a read error, as it lies one base from a far larger clone. This specimen includes other DNA sequences encoding the same CDR3. V is TRDV2 and J is TRDJ1, with 7 bases fitting TRDD2. The CDR3 extends over 14 amino acids. The V gene end was trimmed by 4 bases and the J gene end by 3 bases; junction bases not matched to a gene: 7. Germline loops: CDR1 GEAIGNYY, CDR2 EKD. CDR3 loop: CACESFPTADKLIF. CDR3 nucleotide sequence: TGTGCCTGTGAATCGTTTCCTACTGCCGATAAACTCATCTTT.

Worth noting for this clone: TCRdb lists the protein of a much larger clone for this DNA, which differs at residue 8, so this is likely a read error; the protein given here is translated from the DNA itself. J is TRDJ2 and V is TRDV2, with TRDD3 matching 7 bases. CDR1 and CDR2 (germline): GEAIGNYY, EKD. Germline trimming cut 0 bases from V and 4 bases from J; bases unmatched to any gene: 10. The CDR3 loop spans 17 amino acids. CDR3 DNA: TGTGCCTGTGACACCGTGAGGCCTGGGGGTGAGACAGCACAACTCTTCTTT. It translates to CACDTVRPGGETAQLFF.

In this sample, this clone is medium-sized (0.01 to 0.1%). A far larger clone is a single base away, which makes a read error likely. The V and J genes are TRDV2 and TRDJ2, with 8 bases lining up with TRDD3. Trimming took 0 bases from V and 6 from J; bases not matched to a gene: 11. The CDR3 runs to 17 residues. The germline CDR1 and CDR2 sequences are GEAIGNYY and EKD. CDR3 residues: CACDTVRTGGEAAQLFF. The CDR3 DNA reads as TGTGCCTGTGACACCGTGAGGACTGGGGGTGAGGCAGCACAACTCTTCTTT.

This clone was picked up a small number of times. The TCRdb protein comes from a much larger clone and disagrees with this DNA's translation at residue 6, likely due to a read error; the protein given here is derived from the DNA. The rearrangement links TRDV2 to TRDJ1; 12 bases align to TRDD3. Germline-derived CDR1 and CDR2 are GEAIGNYY and EKD. Germline trimming cut 0 bases from V and 0 bases from J; bases unmatched to any gene: 13. The CDR3 totals 20 residues. The CDR3 spells CACDTIASTGGYPYTDKLIF. The DNA of the CDR3 is TGTGCCTGTGACACCATCGCCTCCACTGGGGGATACCCGTACACCGATAAACTCATCTTT.

This clone has only a few counts. TCRdb shows a much larger clone's protein in place of this DNA's translation, and the two differ at residue 5, likely through a read error; the protein shown is translated from the DNA. The V gene is TRDV2, the J gene TRDJ2, with TRDD3 matching 8 bases. Germline V gene sequence: CDR1 GEAIGNYY, CDR2 EKD. Trimming cost V 2 bases and J 4 bases; bases outside gene matches: 11. The CDR3 totals 17 residues. The DNA of the CDR3 is TGTGCCTGTGACATCGTGAGGACTGGGGGTGAGACAGCACAACTCTTCTTT. Translating gives CACDIVRTGGETAQLFF.

About this clone itself: This DNA's translation and the protein TCRdb lists, from a much larger clone, do not match at residue 3, likely due to a read error; the protein shown is translated from the DNA. This rearrangement joins TRDV2 to TRDJ1, with 7 positions matching TRDD3. CDR1 and CDR2 from the germline V gene are GEAIGNYY and EKD. This CDR3 region has 19 residues. The CDR3 DNA reads as TGTGCCCGTGACACCGGAGCCCTGGGATACTCTATTCAACTCGATAAACTCATCTTT. Translated, it gives CARDTGALGYSIQLDKLIF.

In its sample, this clone ranks as medium-sized (0.01 to 0.1%). This probably arose from a read error, given a far larger clone one base away. Distinct nucleotide sequences in the sample also encode this CDR3. CDR3 nucleotides: TGTGCCTGTGACACCTTGGGGGATACAACCGATAAACTCATCTTT. Protein: CACDTLGDTTDKLIF. The V call is TRDV2, the J call TRDJ1, with 10 bases matching TRDD3. The V segment lost 0 bases and the J segment 2 bases; nucleotides outside the gene matches: 2. Germline CDR1 is GEAIGNYY and CDR2 is EKD. This CDR3 spans 15 amino acids.

This clone was counted only a few times. It is likely a read error: a sequence one base away is far more abundant. Other DNA sequences from this sample encode an identical CDR3 as well. The chain couples TRDV2 to TRDJ3, with D tentatively TRDD2 or TRDD3 (5 bases each). V was cut by 3 bases and J by 0 bases, with 14 bases left in between. This CDR3 is 18 amino acids long. Germline V gene data show CDR1 as GEAIGNYY and CDR2 as EKD. The CDR3 sequence is CACDPTGGSSWDTRQMFF. As DNA, the CDR3 is TGTGCCTGTGACCCTACTGGAGGATCCTCCTGGGACACCCGACAGATGTTTTTC.

This clone has just a few counts. For this DNA, TCRdb reports the protein of a much larger clone, which diverges at residue 11, most likely from a read error; the protein presented here is translated directly from the DNA. V usage is TRDV2 and J usage is TRDJ1; tentatively, D is TRDD3 (5 bases). V was trimmed by 7 bases and J by 3 bases, leaving 23 bases between them. The CDR3 spans 16 residues. In germline, CDR1 is GEAIGNYY, CDR2 EKD. Here the CDR3 DNA reads TGTGCCTGCGAGCCCCTGGTGGGGACCCACCCCGATAAACTCATCTTT. This codes for CACEPLVGTHPDKLIF.

A word on this clone: This DNA's translation differs at residue 11 from TCRdb's protein, which comes from a much larger clone; a read error is likely, and the protein shown is translated from the DNA. The rearrangement joins TRDV2 to TRDJ1; TRDD3 agrees at 9 bases. The germline V gene has CDR1 GEAIGNYY and CDR2 EKD. CDR3 length: 17 residues. The trim removed 1 base at V and 1 base at J, leaving 9 bases unmatched. CDR3 sequence (DNA): TGTGCCTGTGACACTCTGGGGGATTCCTTGACCACCGATAAACTCATCTTT. This translates into CACDTLGDSLTTDKLIF.

This clone is labeled medium-sized (0.01 to 0.1%). A single base is all that separates this from a far larger clone, so a read error is likely. The V and J genes are TRDV2 and TRDJ2; TRDD3 agrees at 8 bases. CDR1 GEAIGNYY and CDR2 EKD come from the germline V gene. The CDR3 has 17 residues. The CDR3 is CACGTVRTGGETAQLFF. Here the CDR3 DNA reads TGTGCCTGTGGCACCGTGAGGACTGGGGGTGAGACAGCACAACTCTTCTTT.

On this clone itself: It is likely a read error: a sequence one base away is far more abundant. At the DNA level, this CDR3 is encoded by other sequences in the same sample as well. The CDR3 DNA reads TGTGCCTGTGACCCTACTGGGGGTTCCTCCTGGGACACCCGACAGATGTTTTTC. Amino acids: CACDPTGGSSWDTRQMFF. V is TRDV2 and J is TRDJ3, with 8 bases lining up with TRDD3. Germline CDR1 and CDR2: GEAIGNYY and EKD. The CDR3 is 18 amino acids. J was trimmed by 0 bases and V by 3 bases; bases with no gene match: 6.

This clone was seen more than once but under ten times. TCRdb lists the protein of a much larger clone for this DNA, which differs at residue 6, so this is likely a read error; the protein given here is translated from the DNA itself. The CDR3 loop is CACERMGDRDDKLIF. The DNA for the CDR3 is TGTGCCTGCGAGAGGATGGGGGATAGGGACGATAAACTCATCTTT. V is TRDV2 and J is TRDJ1, with TRDD3 matching over 9 bases. Germline CDR1 is GEAIGNYY and CDR2 is EKD. V was clipped by 7 bases and J by 4 bases; unmatched bases: 12. This CDR3 spans 15 amino acids.